These 11 T cell receptor beta chains were all obtained from the same sample, sequenced in a study of T cell responses to AZD1222 COVID-19 vaccine. Profiled with immunoSEQ multiplex PCR; TCRdb holds only in-frame clones, not every one. The profile shows 85,000 to 120,000 clones, about 90% of them singletons. The sample here was peripheral blood, taken 28 days after the second AZD1222 dose. These receptors were collected from an adult who received the AZD1222 COVID-19 vaccine.

This clone was seen just once. V usage is TRBV19 and J usage is TRBJ2-2; D is perhaps TRBD2 (5 bases). Germline CDR1 is LNHDA and CDR2 is SQIVND (reference sequence). This CDR3 comprises 14 residues. Trimming pared 3 bases from V and 3 bases from J, leaving 8 bases between. The CDR3 protein is CASSIQRYTGELFF. The CDR3 bases are TGTGCCAGTAGTATCCAGCGGTACACCGGGGAGCTGTTTTTT.

V usage is TRBV5-5 and J usage is TRBJ2-3; TRBD1 agrees at 12 bases. This CDR3 has 16 residues. Germline V gene sequence: CDR1 SGHKS, CDR2 YYEKEE (reference sequence). The V gene end was trimmed by 2 bases and the J gene end by 4 bases; junction bases not matched to a gene: 5. DNA for the CDR3: TGTGCCAGCAGCTTTTTAGGGACAGGGGGCCCAGATACGCAGTATTTT. Its protein product is CASSFLGTGGPDTQYF.

The chain combines TRBV7-2 with TRBJ2-2; 9 bases are shared with TRBD1. J gave up 7 bases and V 1 base, and 13 bases lay outside the gene matches. Germline V lookup: CDR1 SGHTA, CDR2 FQGNSA. The CDR3 runs 18 residues. CDR3 coding DNA: TGTGCCAGCAGCTTAGAAGGGTATTCAGGGACAGGGATCGGGGAGCTGTTTTTT. This translates into CASSLEGYSGTGIGELFF.

CDR3 in DNA: TGTGCCAGCAGTTTACTCGACAGGGCCGGGGAGCTGTTTTTT. Amino acid sequence: CASSLLDRAGELFF. This sequence joins TRBV27 and TRBJ2-2; 7 nucleotides agree with TRBD1. The CDR3 consists of 14 residues. Germline-derived CDR1 and CDR2 are MNHEY and SMNVEV (reference sequence). The V segment lost 2 bases and the J segment 6 bases; nucleotides outside the gene matches: 3.

The chain combines TRBV7-3 with TRBJ2-5; tentatively, D is TRBD1 or TRBD2 (6 bases each). The germline gives CDR1 SGHTA, CDR2 FQGTGA. V lost 5 bases and J lost 5, with 24 bases in between. The CDR3 totals 17 residues. The CDR3 loop reads CASSHNPGLGAEETQYF. For the CDR3, the DNA is TGTGCCAGCAGCCACAACCCGGGACTGGGGGCGGAGGAGACCCAGTACTTC.

This clone was observed a single time. The chain combines TRBV5-1 with TRBJ2-1; no clear D gene. This CDR3 has 15 residues. CDR1 and CDR2 (germline): SGHRS, YFSETQ. Trimming stripped 4 bases from V and 0 bases from J, with 11 bases between. The chain's CDR3 is CASSPSAASYNEQFF. CDR3 nucleotides: TGCGCCAGCAGCCCCTCCGCGGCCTCCTACAATGAGCAGTTCTTC.

The chain recombines TRBV29-1 with TRBJ1-6; 8 bases fit TRBD1. The V and J ends lost 5 bases and 7 bases, in that order; junction bases with no gene match: 4. The germline CDR1 and CDR2 sequences are SQVTM and ANQGSEA. This CDR3 is 13 amino acids long. CDR3 DNA sequence: TGCAGCGTTCGACAGGGGACCAATTCACCCCTCCACTTT. Translation: CSVRQGTNSPLHF. Together with reference TRBV29-1 and TRBJ1-6, the CDR3 gives the full variable domain: SAVISQKPSRDICQRGTSLTIQCQVDSQVTMMFWYRQQPGQSLTLIATANQGSEATYESGFVIDKFPISRPNLTFSTLTVSNMSPEDSSIYLCSVRQGTNSPLHFGNGTRLTVT.

This chain joins TRBV19 and TRBJ2-7, with D unresolved. The CDR3 totals 14 residues. Germline CDR1 LNHDA, CDR2 SQIVND (reference sequence). V was pared by 2 bases and J by 1 base, with 9 bases between. CDR3 coding DNA: TGTGCCAGTAGTATATCGGACCTATCCTACGAGCAGTACTTC. This translates into CASSISDLSYEQYF.

The chain has TRBV3-1 (or the pseudogene TRBV3-2) and TRBJ2-1; D gene unclear. Trimming took 0 bases from V and 1 from J, leaving 13 bases between them. The CDR3 is made up of 17 amino acids. Germline V gene sequence: CDR1 LGHDT, CDR2 YNNKEL (reference sequence). The DNA of the CDR3 is TGTGCCAGCAGCCAAGATATCCCGCAAGAATCCTACAATGAGCAGTTCTTC. Its translation is CASSQDIPQESYNEQFF.

The V gene is TRBV5-1, the J gene TRBJ2-6; D remains ambiguous. The ends were cut back, 2 bases at V and 0 bases at J, with 6 bases in the middle. The germline V gene has CDR1 SGHRS and CDR2 YFSETQ. CDR3 length: 15 residues. The CDR3: CASSFTSSGANVLTF. In nucleotides, the CDR3 is TGCGCCAGCAGCTTTACAAGCTCTGGGGCCAACGTCCTGACTTTC.

The CDR3 reads CASRPGTQETQYF. The CDR3 coding sequence is TGTGCCAGCAGGCCTGGGACACAAGAGACCCAGTACTTC. The chain couples TRBV7-2 to TRBJ2-5, with D perhaps TRBD1 (6 bases). V was clipped by 6 bases and J by 2 bases, with 10 bases between them. This CDR3 is built from 13 residues. Germline CDR1 and CDR2: SGHTA and FQGNSA.